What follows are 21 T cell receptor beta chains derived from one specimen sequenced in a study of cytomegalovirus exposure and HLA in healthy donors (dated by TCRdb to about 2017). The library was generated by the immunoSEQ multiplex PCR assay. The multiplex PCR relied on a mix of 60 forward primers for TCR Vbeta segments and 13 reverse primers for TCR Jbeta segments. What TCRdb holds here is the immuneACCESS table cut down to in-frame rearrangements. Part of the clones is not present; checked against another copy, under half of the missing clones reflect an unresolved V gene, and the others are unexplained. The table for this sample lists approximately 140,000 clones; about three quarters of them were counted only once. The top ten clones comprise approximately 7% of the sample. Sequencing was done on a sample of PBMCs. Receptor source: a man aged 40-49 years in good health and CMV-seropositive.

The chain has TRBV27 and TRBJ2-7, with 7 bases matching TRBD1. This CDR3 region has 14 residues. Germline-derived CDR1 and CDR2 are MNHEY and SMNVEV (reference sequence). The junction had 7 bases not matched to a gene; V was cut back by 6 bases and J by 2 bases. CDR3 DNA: TGTGCCAGCAGAACATGGGACAGCGCCTACGAGCAGTACTTC. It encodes CASRTWDSAYEQYF.

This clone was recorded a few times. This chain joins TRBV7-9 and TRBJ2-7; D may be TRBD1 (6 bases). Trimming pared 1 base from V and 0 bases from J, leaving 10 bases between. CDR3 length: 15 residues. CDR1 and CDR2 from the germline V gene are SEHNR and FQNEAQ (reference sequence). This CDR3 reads CASSLVPDSSYEQYF. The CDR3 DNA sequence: TGTGCCAGCAGCTTAGTCCCGGACAGCTCCTACGAGCAGTACTTC.

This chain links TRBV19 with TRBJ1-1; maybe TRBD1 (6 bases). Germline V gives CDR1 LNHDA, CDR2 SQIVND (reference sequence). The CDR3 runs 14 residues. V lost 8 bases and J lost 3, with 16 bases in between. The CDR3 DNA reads TGTGCCAGTGGGACCGGGGGGGCGTACACTGAAGCTTTCTTT. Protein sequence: CASGTGGAYTEAFF.

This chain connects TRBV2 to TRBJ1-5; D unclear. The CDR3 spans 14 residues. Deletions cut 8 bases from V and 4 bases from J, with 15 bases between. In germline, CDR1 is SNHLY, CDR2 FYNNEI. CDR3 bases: TGTGCCAGCTCTCCCCAGACTCTTAATCAGCCCCAGCATTTT. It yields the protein CASSPQTLNQPQHF. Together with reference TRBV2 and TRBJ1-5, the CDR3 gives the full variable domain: EPEVTQTPSHQVTQMGQEVILRCVPISNHLYFYWYRQILGQKVEFLVSFYNNEISEKSEIFDDQFSVERPDGSNFTLKIRSTKLEDSAMYFCASSPQTLNQPQHFGDGTRLSIL.

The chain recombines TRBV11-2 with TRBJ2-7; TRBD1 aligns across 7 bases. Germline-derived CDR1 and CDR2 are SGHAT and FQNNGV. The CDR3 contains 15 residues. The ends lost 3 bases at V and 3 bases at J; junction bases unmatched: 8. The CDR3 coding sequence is TGTGCCAGCAGCTTTACCCGGGGACAGAGCTACGAGCAGTACTTC. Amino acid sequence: CASSFTRGQSYEQYF.

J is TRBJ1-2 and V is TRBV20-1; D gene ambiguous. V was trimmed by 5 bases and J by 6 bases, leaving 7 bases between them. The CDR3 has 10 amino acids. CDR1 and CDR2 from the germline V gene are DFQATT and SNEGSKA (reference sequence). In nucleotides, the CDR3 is TGCAGTGCTGTTAAAAATGGCTACACCTTC. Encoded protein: CSAVKNGYTF.

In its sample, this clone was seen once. The DNA of the CDR3 is TGTGCCTGGCAGGGACTAGCGATCAACAATGAGCAGTTCTTC. Translated: CAWQGLAINNEQFF. The chain couples TRBV30 to TRBJ2-1; TRBD2 matches at 10 bases. Germline V CDR1 and CDR2: GTSNPN, SVGIG (reference sequence). V shed 5 bases and J 5 bases; nucleotides not matched to a gene: 6. CDR3 length: 14 residues.

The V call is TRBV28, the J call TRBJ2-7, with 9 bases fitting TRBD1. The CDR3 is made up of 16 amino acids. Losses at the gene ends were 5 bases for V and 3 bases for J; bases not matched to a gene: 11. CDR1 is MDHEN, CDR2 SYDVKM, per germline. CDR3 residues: CASSTPSTGGGYEQYF. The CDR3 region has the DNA TGTGCCAGCAGTACTCCGTCCACAGGGGGCGGCTACGAGCAGTACTTC.

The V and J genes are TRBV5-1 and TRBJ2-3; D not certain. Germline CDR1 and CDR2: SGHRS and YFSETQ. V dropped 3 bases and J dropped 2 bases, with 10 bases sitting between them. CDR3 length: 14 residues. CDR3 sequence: CASSSLPSTDTQYF. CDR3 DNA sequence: TGCGCCAGCAGCTCACTCCCCTCCACAGATACGCAGTATTTT.

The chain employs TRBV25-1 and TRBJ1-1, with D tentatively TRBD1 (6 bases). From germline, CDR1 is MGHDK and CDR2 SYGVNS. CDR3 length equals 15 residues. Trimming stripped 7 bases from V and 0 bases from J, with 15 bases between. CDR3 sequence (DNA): TGTGCCAGCACTCTGGACAGACCAATGAACACTGAAGCTTTCTTT. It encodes CASTLDRPMNTEAFF.

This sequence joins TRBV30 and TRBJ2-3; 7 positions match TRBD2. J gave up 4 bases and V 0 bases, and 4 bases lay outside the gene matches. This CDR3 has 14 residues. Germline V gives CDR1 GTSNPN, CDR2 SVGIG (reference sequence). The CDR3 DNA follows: TGTGCCTGGAGTGTACGTGCGGGAGCAGATACGCAGTATTTT. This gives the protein CAWSVRAGADTQYF.

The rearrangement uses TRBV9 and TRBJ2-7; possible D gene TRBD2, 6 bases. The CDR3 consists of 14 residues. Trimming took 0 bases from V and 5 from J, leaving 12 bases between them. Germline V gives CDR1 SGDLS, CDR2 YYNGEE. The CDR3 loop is CASSVDGSFNEQYF. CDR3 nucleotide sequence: TGTGCCAGCAGCGTAGACGGGAGCTTCAACGAGCAGTACTTC.

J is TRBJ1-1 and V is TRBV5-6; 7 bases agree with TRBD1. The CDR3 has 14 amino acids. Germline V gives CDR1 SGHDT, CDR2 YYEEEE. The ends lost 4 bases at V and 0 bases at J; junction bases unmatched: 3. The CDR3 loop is CASSEGQLNTEAFF. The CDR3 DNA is TGTGCCAGCAGCGAGGGACAGTTGAACACTGAAGCTTTCTTT.

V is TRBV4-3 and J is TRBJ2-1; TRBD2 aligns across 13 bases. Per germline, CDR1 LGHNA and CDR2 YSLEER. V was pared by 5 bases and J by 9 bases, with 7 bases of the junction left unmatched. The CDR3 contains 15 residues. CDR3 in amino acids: CASSNGLAGEGEQFF. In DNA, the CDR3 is TGCGCCAGCAGCAACGGACTAGCGGGGGAAGGTGAGCAGTTCTTC.

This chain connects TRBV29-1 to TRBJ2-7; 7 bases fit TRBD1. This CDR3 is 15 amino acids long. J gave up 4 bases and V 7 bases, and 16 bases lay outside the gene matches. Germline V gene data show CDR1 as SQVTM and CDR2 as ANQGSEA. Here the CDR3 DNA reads TGCAGCGCGACACCTACAGGGGTCGGGCGGTACGAGCAGTACTTC. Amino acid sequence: CSATPTGVGRYEQYF.

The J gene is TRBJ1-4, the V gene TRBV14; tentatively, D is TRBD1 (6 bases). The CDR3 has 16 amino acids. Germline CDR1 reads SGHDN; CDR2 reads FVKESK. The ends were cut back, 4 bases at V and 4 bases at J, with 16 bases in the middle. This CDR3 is CASSPLVRGVNEKLFF. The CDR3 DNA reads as TGTGCCAGCAGCCCCCTCGTCAGGGGAGTTAATGAAAAACTGTTTTTT.

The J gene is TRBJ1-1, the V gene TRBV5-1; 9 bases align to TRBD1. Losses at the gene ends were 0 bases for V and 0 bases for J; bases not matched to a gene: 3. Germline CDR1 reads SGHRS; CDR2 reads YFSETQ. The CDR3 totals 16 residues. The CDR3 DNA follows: TGCGCCAGCAGCTTGGGGACAGGGGCCTTGAACACTGAAGCTTTCTTT. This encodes CASSLGTGALNTEAFF.

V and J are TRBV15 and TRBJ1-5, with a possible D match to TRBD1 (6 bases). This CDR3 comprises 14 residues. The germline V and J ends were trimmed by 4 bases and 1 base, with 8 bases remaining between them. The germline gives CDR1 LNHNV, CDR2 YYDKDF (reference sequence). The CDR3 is CATSTRGSNQPQHF. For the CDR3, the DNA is TGTGCCACCAGCACGAGGGGGAGCAATCAGCCCCAGCATTTT. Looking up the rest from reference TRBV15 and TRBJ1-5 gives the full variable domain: DAMVIQNPRYQVTQFGKPVTLSCSQTLNHNVMYWYQQKSSQAPKLLFHYYDKDFNNEADTPDNFQSRRPNTSFCFLDIRSPGLGDTAMYLCATSTRGSNQPQHFGDGTRLSIL.

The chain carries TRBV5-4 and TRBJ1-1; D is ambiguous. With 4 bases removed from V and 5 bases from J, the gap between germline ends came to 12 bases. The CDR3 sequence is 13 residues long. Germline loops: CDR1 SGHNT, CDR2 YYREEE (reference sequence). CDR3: CASSGEGGTEAFF. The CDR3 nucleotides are TGTGCCAGCAGCGGAGAGGGTGGAACTGAAGCTTTCTTT.

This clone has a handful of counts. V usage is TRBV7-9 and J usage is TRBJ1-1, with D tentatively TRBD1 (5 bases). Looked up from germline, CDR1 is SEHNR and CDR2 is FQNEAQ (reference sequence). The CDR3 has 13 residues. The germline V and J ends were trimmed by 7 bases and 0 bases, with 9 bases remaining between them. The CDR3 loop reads CASTLDMNTEAFF. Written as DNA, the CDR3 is TGTGCCAGCACCCTGGACATGAACACTGAAGCTTTCTTT.

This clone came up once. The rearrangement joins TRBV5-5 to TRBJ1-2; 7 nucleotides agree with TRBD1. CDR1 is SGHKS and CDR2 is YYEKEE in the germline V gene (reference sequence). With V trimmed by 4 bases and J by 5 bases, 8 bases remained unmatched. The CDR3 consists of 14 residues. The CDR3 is CASSRVETGYGYTF. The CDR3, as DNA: TGTGCCAGCAGCCGTGTCGAGACAGGGTATGGCTACACCTTC.